Here is one T cell receptor (beta chain) with its context. The sample belongs to a study of control samples from healthy donors and cancer patients. With V trimmed by 5 bases and J by 4 bases, 11 bases remained unmatched. The CDR3 runs to 15 residues. Per the germline V gene, CDR1 is SEHNR and CDR2 is FQNEAQ (reference sequence). The assay was immunoSEQ multiplex PCR, and TCRdb's table has in-frame clones only and misses some. The sample yields about 120,000 clones, around 88% seen once. The source is a middle-aged man in good health. Source material: blood. V is TRBV7-9 and J is TRBJ2-7; 7 bases match TRBD2. Here the CDR3 reads CASSLGRGRGYEQYF. CDR3 bases: TGTGCCAGCAGCCTCGGCCGAGGGCGGGGGTACGAGCAGTACTTC. The variable domain in full, completed from reference TRBV7-9 and TRBJ2-7, reads DTGVSQNPRHKITKRGQNVTFRCDPISEHNRLYWYRQTLGQGPEFLTYFQNEAQLEKSRLLSDRFSAERPKGSFSTLEIQRTEQGDSAMYLCASSLGRGRGYEQYFGPGTRLTVT.